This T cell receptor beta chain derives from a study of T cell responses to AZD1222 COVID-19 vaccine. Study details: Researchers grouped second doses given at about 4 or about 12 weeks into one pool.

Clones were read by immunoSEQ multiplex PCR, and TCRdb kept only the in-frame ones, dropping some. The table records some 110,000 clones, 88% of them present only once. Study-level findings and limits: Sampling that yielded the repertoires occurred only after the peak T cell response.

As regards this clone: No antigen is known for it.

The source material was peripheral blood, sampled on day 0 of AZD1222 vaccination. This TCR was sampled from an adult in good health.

The CDR3 reads CASSRGGADGETQYF. DNA of the CDR3: TGTGCCAGCAGCCGCGGCGGAGCGGACGGGGAGACCCAGTACTTC. V usage is TRBV7-3 and J usage is TRBJ2-5, with D maybe TRBD2 (5 bases). This CDR3 has 15 amino acids. CDR1 is SGHTA and CDR2 is FQGTGA in the germline V gene. Trimming stripped 5 bases from V and 5 bases from J, with 18 bases between.